One sample yielded the 31 T cell receptor beta chains listed below, sequenced in a study of blood T cell repertoires in COVID-19. The assay was immunoSEQ multiplex PCR, and TCRdb's table has in-frame clones only and misses some. The sample lists more than 85,000 clones, about 86% occurring once. Sample: PBMCs or T cells enriched from blood (not recorded which). These receptors all stem from a woman between 45 and 65 years old who had recovered from COVID-19.

This chain links TRBV28 with TRBJ2-5; 7 nucleotides align to TRBD1. With V trimmed by 6 bases and J by 3 bases, 16 bases remained unmatched. Germline values: CDR1 MDHEN, CDR2 SYDVKM. CDR3 size: 17 residues. The CDR3 nucleotides are TGTGCCAGCAGCACTCGGGAACAGGGGAGAGAGAAAGAGACCCAGTACTTC. This gives the protein CASSTREQGREKETQYF.

The CDR3 region has the DNA TGTGCCAGCTCACCTCCGACGGGGGGGCATCGAACTGAAGCTTTCTTT. Its translation is CASSPPTGGHRTEAFF. The chain recombines TRBV18 with TRBJ1-1, with D possibly being TRBD1 (6 bases). This CDR3 spans 16 amino acids. Deletions cut 3 bases from V and 5 bases from J, with 19 bases between. Germline V gene lookup returns CDR1 KGHSH and CDR2 LQKENI.

The rearrangement uses TRBV4-1 and TRBJ1-1, with no clear D. This CDR3 contains 14 residues. Germline V CDR1 and CDR2: MGHRA, YSYEKL. V lost 0 bases to trimming and J lost 7 bases, with 12 bases between them. CDR3 protein: CASSQDTLSVEAFF. DNA of the CDR3: TGCGCCAGCAGCCAAGATACCTTGTCGGTTGAAGCTTTCTTT.

The genes are TRBV19 and TRBJ1-1; TRBD1 matches at 8 bases. The V segment lost 2 bases and the J segment 1 base; nucleotides outside the gene matches: 3. The CDR3 length is 15 residues. Germline V lookup: CDR1 LNHDA, CDR2 SQIVND (reference sequence). Here the CDR3 reads CASSIIGQGNTEAFF. The CDR3 DNA follows: TGTGCCAGTAGTATAATAGGACAGGGGAACACTGAAGCTTTCTTT. Together with reference TRBV19 and TRBJ1-1, the CDR3 gives the full variable domain: DGGITQSPKYLFRKEGQNVTLSCEQNLNHDAMYWYRQDPGQGLRLIYYSQIVNDFQKGDIAEGYSVSREKKESFPLTVTSAQKNPTAFYLCASSIIGQGNTEAFFGQGTRLTVV.

The V call is TRBV7-9, the J call TRBJ2-5, with D unresolved. Germline CDR1 is SEHNR and CDR2 is FQNEAQ (reference sequence). Trimming removed 4 bases from V and 7 bases from J, with 7 bases in between. The CDR3 has 11 residues. CDR3 region: CASSSSGTQYF. CDR3 sequence (DNA): TGTGCCAGCAGCTCGTCCGGGACCCAGTACTTC.

This chain joins TRBV28 and TRBJ2-2; 8 nucleotides agree with TRBD1. The CDR3 length is 13 residues. The V and J ends lost 2 bases and 8 bases, in that order; junction bases with no gene match: 1. Germline V CDR1 and CDR2: MDHEN, SYDVKM. CDR3 amino acids: CASSLRQGGELFF. The CDR3 region has the DNA TGTGCCAGCAGTTTACGACAGGGGGGGGAGCTGTTTTTT.

This chain joins TRBV5-6 and TRBJ2-1, with 8 bases identical to TRBD2. Germline V gives CDR1 SGHDT, CDR2 YYEEEE. V gave up 4 bases and J gave up 1 base; unmatched junction bases: 7. The CDR3 has 16 amino acids. The CDR3 nucleotides read TGTGCCAGCAGCGTCGGACTAGCTCGGTCCTACAATGAGCAGTTCTTC. Translated, it gives CASSVGLARSYNEQFF.

V gene TRBV28 combines with J gene TRBJ1-2; D perhaps matches TRBD1 (5 bases). Germline assignment: CDR1 MDHEN and CDR2 SYDVKM. The V and J ends lost 0 bases and 7 bases respectively, with 12 bases between them. This CDR3 contains 14 residues. Here the CDR3 reads CASSLWAGNGGYTF. In DNA form, the CDR3 reads TGTGCCAGCAGTTTATGGGCAGGGAACGGTGGCTACACCTTC.

In its sample, this clone was seen once. The CDR3: CASLPGGGPGQYF. CDR3 nucleotides: TGTGCCAGCCTTCCAGGGGGCGGCCCCGGGCAGTACTTC. V and J are TRBV28 and TRBJ2-7; 8 positions agree with TRBD1. CDR3 size: 13 residues. From germline, CDR1 is MDHEN and CDR2 SYDVKM. Trimming took 8 bases from V and 9 from J; bases not matched to a gene: 12.

The rearrangement links TRBV3-1 (or the pseudogene TRBV3-2) to TRBJ1-1; weak D call: TRBD1 (5 bases). Germline loops: CDR1 LGHDT, CDR2 YNNKEL (reference sequence). V was shortened by 7 bases and J by 5 bases, with 14 bases between the two germline ends. This CDR3 has 13 residues. The CDR3, as DNA: TGTGCCAGCACTCAAATGGGGGGGACTGAAGCTTTCTTT. Translating it yields CASTQMGGTEAFF.

The chain links TRBV9 to TRBJ2-7, with 7 bases lining up with TRBD1. The CDR3 totals 14 residues. After removal of 3 bases from V and 1 base from J, the junction contained 4 bases not matched to a gene. Germline assignment: CDR1 SGDLS and CDR2 YYNGEE. The CDR3 region is CASSASGGSYEQYF. The CDR3 region has the DNA TGTGCCAGCAGCGCGTCAGGGGGTTCCTACGAGCAGTACTTC.

The chain couples TRBV5-1 to TRBJ2-7; 9 bases are shared with TRBD1. The CDR3 totals 15 residues. Germline V gives CDR1 SGHRS, CDR2 YFSETQ. J lost 6 bases, V lost 4 bases, and 11 bases had no gene match. For the CDR3, the DNA is TGCGCCAGCAGCATGACGGGACAGGGTGACTCCGAGCAGTACTTC. Its translation: CASSMTGQGDSEQYF.

This chain joins TRBV2 and TRBJ2-1; TRBD2 aligns across 16 bases. V shed 5 bases, J shed 8 bases, and the junction held 9 bases outside the gene matches. Germline V gives CDR1 SNHLY, CDR2 FYNNEI. The length of the CDR3 is 17 residues. The CDR3 DNA sequence: TGTGCCAGCAGTCCAGGGACTAGCGGGGGGGCTTGGGATGAGCAGTTCTTC. Translated, it gives CASSPGTSGGAWDEQFF.

This chain joins TRBV7-9 and TRBJ1-6; the D gene is possibly TRBD1 (5 bases). Per the germline V gene, CDR1 is SEHNR and CDR2 is FQNEAQ (reference sequence). V dropped 2 bases and J dropped 9 bases, with 11 bases sitting between them. This CDR3 has 14 residues. CDR3: CASSLSVRGSPLHF. The CDR3 nucleotides read TGTGCCAGCAGCTTAAGTGTAAGGGGTTCACCCCTCCACTTT.

This clone was seen once. J is TRBJ1-1 and V is TRBV28; TRBD1 might be the D (5 bases). The CDR3 consists of 19 residues. With 6 bases removed from V and 1 base from J, the gap between germline ends came to 27 bases. CDR1 is MDHEN and CDR2 is SYDVKM in the germline V gene. CDR3 nucleotides: TGTGCCAGCAGCCAACTACAATCCGGGGGGTTAATTGGGAACACTGAAGCTTTCTTT. It encodes CASSQLQSGGLIGNTEAFF.

This chain links TRBV5-8 with TRBJ2-3; 7 bases align to TRBD1. Germline V lookup: CDR1 SGHTS, CDR2 YDEGEE. Germline trimming cut 4 bases from V and 7 bases from J; bases unmatched to any gene: 9. This CDR3 has 14 amino acids. CDR3 region: CASSGTEISYTQYF. CDR3 coding DNA: TGTGCCAGCAGCGGGACAGAAATATCATATACGCAGTATTTT.

This sequence joins TRBV23-1 and TRBJ1-5; 11 bases match TRBD1. TRBV23-1 is recorded as an ORF, its role being uncertain. CDR3 size: 20 residues. V gave up 3 bases and J gave up 0 bases; unmatched junction bases: 13. The CDR3 DNA reads as TGCGCCAGCAGTCACCCGACCCGGGACAGGGGGAGATATAGCAATCAGCCCCAGCATTTT. Translated: CASSHPTRDRGRYSNQPQHF.

The chain links TRBV7-9 to TRBJ1-3; D is unresolved. This CDR3 is 13 amino acids long. CDR1 is SEHNR and CDR2 is FQNEAQ in the germline V gene (reference sequence). Trimming removed 5 bases from V and 3 bases from J, with 8 bases in between. CDR3 region: CASSPTGGNTIYF. DNA of the CDR3: TGTGCCAGCAGCCCAACCGGTGGAAACACCATATATTTT.

The gene calls are TRBV10-3 and TRBJ2-1; 15 nucleotides match TRBD2. The CDR3 spans 17 residues. CDR1 and CDR2 from the germline V gene are ENHRY and SYGVKD. V shed 3 bases and J 8 bases; nucleotides not matched to a gene: 8. In nucleotides, the CDR3 is TGTGCCATCAGTGAAATAACTCGGACTAGCGGGGGGGATGAGCAGTTCTTC. Its translation is CAISEITRTSGGDEQFF.

This clone came up once. This chain joins TRBV28 and TRBJ2-3; 10 bases match TRBD1. With V trimmed by 5 bases and J by 2 bases, 4 bases remained unmatched. Germline CDR1 reads MDHEN; CDR2 reads SYDVKM. This CDR3 comprises 15 residues. CDR3 coding DNA: TGTGCCAGCAGTCCCGGACAGGGGGACACAGATACGCAGTATTTT. The encoded protein is CASSPGQGDTDTQYF.

This clone appeared once. The V call is TRBV7-7, the J call TRBJ2-5, with 10 bases aligning to TRBD2. The ends lost 4 bases at V and 6 bases at J; junction bases unmatched: 11. The germline V gene encodes CDR1 SSHAT and CDR2 FNYEAQ (reference sequence). The CDR3 is 16 amino acids. This chain's CDR3 is CASSSLAGALPKTQYF. CDR3 DNA sequence: TGTGCCAGCAGCTCCCTAGCGGGAGCGCTTCCCAAGACCCAGTACTTC.

This chain links TRBV28 with TRBJ2-4, with D tentatively TRBD1 (6 bases). Looked up from germline, CDR1 is MDHEN and CDR2 is SYDVKM. The CDR3 runs 14 residues. The V gene lost 3 bases and the J gene lost 7 bases, with 13 bases spanning the gap. The CDR3 region has the DNA TGTGCCAGCAGTTTTCCAGGGGCGCGGAACATTCAGTACTTC. It codes for CASSFPGARNIQYF.

The gene calls are TRBV3-1 (or the pseudogene TRBV3-2) and TRBJ2-7; the match to TRBD2 covers 14 bases. Trimming cost V 4 bases and J 9 bases; bases outside gene matches: 11. The CDR3 runs to 16 residues. Germline V gene sequence: CDR1 LGHDT, CDR2 YNNKEL (reference sequence). Here the CDR3 reads CASSLRSGTSGSAQYF. The CDR3 DNA sequence: TGTGCCAGCAGCCTCAGATCCGGGACTAGCGGGAGTGCGCAGTACTTC.

The chain uses TRBV24-1 and TRBJ2-3, with TRBD2 matching over 10 bases. This CDR3 is built from 17 residues. Germline V CDR1 and CDR2: KGHDR, SFDVKD. With 2 bases clipped from V and 2 bases from J, the junction kept 6 bases outside the gene matches. The CDR3 protein is CATSDSGLADSTDTQYF. The CDR3 DNA follows: TGTGCCACCAGTGATTCCGGACTAGCGGATTCCACAGATACGCAGTATTTT.

The rearrangement uses TRBV5-4 and TRBJ2-7, with D tentatively TRBD1 (8 bases). V was cut by 5 bases and J by 3 bases, with 21 bases left in between. Germline CDR1 and CDR2: SGHNT and YYREEE (reference sequence). This CDR3 spans 16 amino acids. The CDR3 nucleotides read TGTGCCAGCAGTACAGGGGGGGGATCTCCCGACTACGAGCAGTACTTC. Translating gives CASSTGGGSPDYEQYF.

The chain uses TRBV18 and TRBJ1-1, with 8 bases aligning to TRBD1. Trimming at V came to 6 bases and at J to 6 bases, leaving 9 bases not matched to a gene. The germline CDR1 and CDR2 sequences are KGHSH and LQKENI. The CDR3 has 14 amino acids. Here the CDR3 DNA reads TGTGCCAGCTCCCCTTTACAGGGGGACGCTGAAGCTTTCTTT. Translation gives CASSPLQGDAEAFF.

The rearrangement links TRBV19 to TRBJ1-3; 8 nucleotides match TRBD1. The germline gives CDR1 LNHDA, CDR2 SQIVND (reference sequence). V gave up 9 bases and J gave up 3 bases; unmatched junction bases: 7. The CDR3 contains 14 residues. Written as DNA, the CDR3 is TGTGCCAGCGGACAGGGAGTCGTTGGAAACACCATATATTTT. Encoded protein: CASGQGVVGNTIYF.

The CDR3 here is CASSSTGVAETQYF. The CDR3 coding sequence is TGTGCCAGCAGCTCCACGGGAGTCGCTGAGACCCAGTACTTC. The rearrangement joins TRBV5-6 to TRBJ2-5, with D possibly TRBD2 on 6 matching bases. The CDR3 consists of 14 residues. The germline gives CDR1 SGHDT, CDR2 YYEEEE. V was cut by 3 bases and J by 5 bases, with 14 bases left in between.

This clone was found once. This sequence joins TRBV28 and TRBJ1-4; D perhaps matches TRBD1 (6 bases). The CDR3 is 12 amino acids. With 5 bases removed from V and 7 bases from J, the gap between germline ends came to 8 bases. Looked up from germline, CDR1 is MDHEN and CDR2 is SYDVKM. CDR3 loop: CASSRTVEKLFF. CDR3 coding DNA: TGTGCCAGCAGTAGGACAGTTGAAAAACTGTTTTTT.

As DNA, the CDR3 is TGTGCCAGTACCCAAAAATCCGGGACAGGGACCTACGAGCAGTACTTC. Its protein is CASTQKSGTGTYEQYF. The gene calls are TRBV19 and TRBJ2-7, with 9 bases matching TRBD1. The CDR3 has 16 amino acids. Germline values: CDR1 LNHDA, CDR2 SQIVND (reference sequence). After removal of 7 bases from V and 2 bases from J, the junction contained 12 bases not matched to a gene.

The rearrangement uses TRBV7-3 and TRBJ2-1, with 9 bases aligning to TRBD2. The germline V gene encodes CDR1 SGHTA and CDR2 FQGTGA. After removal of 0 bases from V and 3 bases from J, the junction contained 0 bases not matched to a gene. CDR3 length: 15 amino acids. This CDR3 is CASSLTRGGYNEQFF. The CDR3 coding sequence is TGTGCCAGCAGCTTAACGCGGGGGGGCTACAATGAGCAGTTCTTC.